Here is one TCR beta chain with its context. The data were taken from a study of T cells after yellow fever vaccination. Production of TCR cDNA was by 5'RACE template switching, which also added a universal primer site and UMIs. TCRdb analysed the 5' RACE reads with MiXCR anew, one entry per CDR3 protein. The sample includes about 510,000 distinct CDR3 sequences, 20% to 25% of them seen just once. This CDR3 comprises 13 residues. V was shortened by 3 bases and J by 1 base, with 7 bases between the two germline ends. Germline CDR1 is SGHRS and CDR2 is YFSETQ. The chain combines TRBV5-1 with TRBJ1-1, with no clear D. The receptor's source is a man between 18 and 29 years old who received the YFV17D yellow fever vaccine. Specimen: PBMCs, collected roughly 23 days after the first yellow fever vaccination. CDR3 sequence reads: CASSWNRNTEAFF. In DNA form, the CDR3 reads TGCGCCAGCAGCTGGAACAGGAACACTGAAGCTTTCTTT.